This T cell receptor (beta chain) was profiled in a study of human T cells and chemical hapten exposure. Documented time point: patch test 1, 2 weeks after DPC sensitization. The treatment: therapeutic diphenylcyclopropenone sensitization with weekly scalp DPC. Unfractionated whole blood served as the source for total RNA extraction. A single record per CDR3 protein comes from TCRdb applying MiXCR to the RACE reads. The sample has some 340,000 distinct CDR3 sequences; around 7% are singletons. This clonotype has only a few counts. Its matching antigen is unknown. There are 12 residues in the CDR3. Germline V gene lookup returns CDR1 SEHNR and CDR2 FQNEAQ (reference sequence). Trimming shortened V by 5 bases and J by 7 bases, and 9 bases separated the two germline ends. The study, taken as a whole, reports: Expanded TCR counts at PT1 went up together with patch test score, a positive correlation. Significantly more large CDR3 similarity clusters arose among expanded TCRs than among controls.

The chain joins TRBV7-9 to TRBJ1-5; D is undetermined. The receptor was isolated from a woman under 30 with alopecia areata. Some clones in this sample may be carry-over from other donors' samples. Sequencing was performed on whole blood, taken in connection with sensitization to the hapten diphenylcyclopropenone (DPC). CDR3 protein: CASSQNDQPQHF. DNA for the CDR3: TGTGCCAGCAGCCAAAATGACCAGCCCCAGCATTTT.